This TCR beta chain was sequenced for a study of T-cell memory formation after mild COVID-19. Across the whole study: Largely donor-specific TCR clusters were found.

This clonotype was detected a few times. Its antigen is not known. Study results and caveats: Memory cells collected pre-infection included some clones that later responded, suggesting cross-reactive memory joined. Clones that contracted from day 15 to 85 were balanced CD4/CD8, while later expanders leaned CD4+. CD4+ contracting clones were mainly CM and EM; CD8+ ones, EMRA.

The V end was cut by 4 bases, the J end by 6 bases, with 13 bases between. This CDR3 has 13 residues. Germline V gene lookup returns CDR1 SGHRS and CDR2 YFSETQ. TCRdb re-called the 5' RACE reads with MiXCR, one entry per CDR3 protein. The sample has hundreds of thousands of distinct CDR3 sequences, about a sixth seen once. The J gene is TRBJ1-1, the V gene TRBV5-1; D is undetermined. The sample consisted of PBMCs or a T cell subset sorted from them (not recorded which). The sequence came from a man between 18 and 35 years old who had mild COVID-19 (a few samples of this study predate the infection). Cell type and time point are not known. This chain's CDR3 is CASSAVEAAEAFF. CDR3 DNA sequence: TGCGCCAGCAGCGCCGTAGAAGCCGCTGAAGCTTTCTTT.